This T cell receptor (beta chain) was found in a study of cytomegalovirus exposure and HLA in healthy donors. General study findings and limits: Immune exposure information available was restricted to CMV serostatus. Common viral pathogens seemed, in a later analysis, to connect with several of the most significant clusters.

Primers: 60 Vbeta forward and 13 Jbeta reverse. Only in-frame clones appear in the TCRdb table, and some are missing; sequencing was by immunoSEQ multiplex PCR. The sample carries some 130,000 clones, around four fifths recorded once. As concerns this clone: What it recognizes is unknown.

This CDR3 contains 17 residues. The TCR was taken from a human donor in good health. The genes are TRBV7-5 and TRBJ2-1; the tabulated D call, TRBD1, remains unverified against the DNA. TRBV7-5 is flagged as a pseudogene. Sequences were obtained from PBMCs. CDR3 sequence: CARSLDLVGQGLSEQFF. In DNA, the CDR3 is TGTGCCAGAAGCTTAGACTTAGTGGGACAGGGTCTGAGTGAGCAGTTCTTC.